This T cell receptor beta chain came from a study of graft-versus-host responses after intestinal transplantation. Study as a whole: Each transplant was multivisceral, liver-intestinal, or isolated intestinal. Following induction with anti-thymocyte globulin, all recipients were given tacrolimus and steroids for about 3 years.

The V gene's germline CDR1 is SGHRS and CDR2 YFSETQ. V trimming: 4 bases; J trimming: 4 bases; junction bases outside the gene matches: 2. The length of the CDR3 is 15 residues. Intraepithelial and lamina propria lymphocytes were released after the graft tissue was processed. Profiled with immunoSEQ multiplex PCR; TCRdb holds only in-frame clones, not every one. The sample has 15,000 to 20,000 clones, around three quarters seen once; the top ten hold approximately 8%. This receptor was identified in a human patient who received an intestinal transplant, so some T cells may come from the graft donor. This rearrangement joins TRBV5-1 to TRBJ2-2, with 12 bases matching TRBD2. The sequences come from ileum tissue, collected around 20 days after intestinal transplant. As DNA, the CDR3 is TGCGCCAGCAGCGGACTAGCGGGGTCCACCGGGGAGCTGTTTTTT. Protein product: CASSGLAGSTGELFF.